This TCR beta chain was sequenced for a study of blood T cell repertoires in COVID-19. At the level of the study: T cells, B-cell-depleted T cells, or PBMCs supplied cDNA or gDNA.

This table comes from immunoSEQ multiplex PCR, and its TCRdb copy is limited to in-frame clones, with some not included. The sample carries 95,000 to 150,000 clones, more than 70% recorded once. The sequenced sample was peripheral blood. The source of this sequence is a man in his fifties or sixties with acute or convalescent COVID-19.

The CDR3 loop is CASSFRTGDEKLFF. CDR3 DNA: TGTGCCAGCAGCTTTCGGACAGGGGATGAAAAACTGTTTTTT. The chain joins TRBV7-2 to TRBJ1-4, with 9 bases fitting TRBD1. CDR1 is SGHTA and CDR2 is FQGNSA in the germline V gene. With V trimmed by 3 bases and J by 6 bases, 2 bases remained unmatched. This CDR3 has 14 residues.